Shown below are 16 T cell receptor beta chains from a single sample sequenced in a study of blood T cell repertoires in COVID-19. Libraries were prepared by immunoSEQ multiplex PCR; TCRdb keeps only in-frame clonotypes and omits some of them. The sample includes about 240,000 clones, around nine tenths seen only once; the top ten take 6% to 9%. Sequenced input: peripheral blood. These receptors all come from a woman in her seventies with active or convalescent COVID-19.

J is TRBJ2-5 and V is TRBV7-2, with D possibly TRBD2 on 6 matching bases. V gave up 1 base and J gave up 3 bases, with 15 bases separating them. Germline V gives CDR1 SGHTA, CDR2 FQGNSA. The CDR3 has 16 amino acids. The DNA for the CDR3 is TGTGCCAGCAGCTTAGTAGGGACTTTTCGGGAAGAGACCCAGTACTTC. Its translation: CASSLVGTFREETQYF.

This clone turned up a few times. In nucleotides, the CDR3 is TGTGCCGGGTCCCCGGGGTTCCGTGGAAACACCATATATTTT. This codes for CAGSPGFRGNTIYF. The chain links TRBV7-9 to TRBJ1-3; no reliable D call. Per the germline V gene, CDR1 is SEHNR and CDR2 is FQNEAQ (reference sequence). Trimming removed 11 bases at V and 3 bases at J, with 17 bases between. The CDR3 is 14 residues long. The full variable domain, in which reference TRBV7-9 and TRBJ1-3 provide the parts outside the CDR3, is DTGVSQNPRHKITKRGQNVTFRCDPISEHNRLYWYRQTLGQGPEFLTYFQNEAQLEKSRLLSDRFSAERPKGSFSTLEIQRTEQGDSAMYLCAGSPGFRGNTIYFGEGSWLTVV.

CDR3 region: CAISESGGQGMAKLFF. The DNA of the CDR3 is TGTGCCATCAGTGAGTCGGGGGGACAGGGAATGGCAAAACTGTTTTTT. The chain employs TRBV10-3 and TRBJ1-4; 9 bases agree with TRBD1. The CDR3 has 16 amino acids. Germline V gives CDR1 ENHRY, CDR2 SYGVKD. J was trimmed by 10 bases and V by 0 bases; bases with no gene match: 9.

The rearrangement links TRBV12-5 to TRBJ1-5; D remains ambiguous. Germline V lookup: CDR1 LGHNT, CDR2 FRNRAP. V was trimmed by 2 bases and J by 4 bases, leaving 6 bases between them. The CDR3 has 13 amino acids. The CDR3 nucleotides are TGTGCTAGTGGTTTGAGCGGGAATCAGCCCCAGCATTTT. Residues: CASGLSGNQPQHF.

The genes are TRBV6-4 and TRBJ2-6; the D gene is possibly TRBD1 (5 bases). The germline V gene has CDR1 MRHNA and CDR2 SNTAGT. The CDR3 extends over 14 amino acids. Trimming stripped 6 bases from V and 0 bases from J, with 6 bases between. CDR3 DNA: TGTGCCAGCAGACAGGACTCTGGGGCCAACGTCCTGACTTTC. It specifies CASRQDSGANVLTF.

The chain uses TRBV11-2 and TRBJ1-2; D is unresolved. This CDR3 has 13 residues. The V and J ends lost 1 base and 4 bases respectively, with 7 bases between them. Germline V CDR1 and CDR2: SGHAT, FQNNGV. DNA for the CDR3: TGTGCCAGCAGCTTAGCTGGGAGCTATGGCTACACCTTC. Its translation: CASSLAGSYGYTF. The variable domain in full, completed from reference TRBV11-2 and TRBJ1-2, reads EAGVAQSPRYKIIEKRQSVAFWCNPISGHATLYWYQQILGQGPKLLIQFQNNGVVDDSQLPKDRFSAERLKGVDSTLKIQPAKLEDSAVYLCASSLAGSYGYTFGSGTRLTVV.

In this sample, this clone turned up once. The chain couples TRBV24-1 to TRBJ1-1; D call uncertain. V lost 1 base to trimming and J lost 3 bases, with 8 bases between them. This CDR3 contains 14 residues. Looked up from germline, CDR1 is KGHDR and CDR2 is SFDVKD. CDR3 sequence: CATSDFKADTEAFF. In nucleotides, the CDR3 is TGTGCCACCAGTGATTTTAAGGCGGACACTGAAGCTTTCTTT.

This clone has a handful of counts. This chain joins TRBV6-2 or TRBV6-3 and TRBJ2-7; 7 nucleotides agree with TRBD1. CDR3 length: 14 amino acids. CDR1 and CDR2 from the germline V gene are MNHEY and SVGEGT. Trimming removed 5 bases from V and 6 bases from J; junction bases left unmatched: 10. In DNA form, the CDR3 reads TGTGCCAGCAGTGTCCGGGACAGCCTCTCCGAGCAGTACTTC. This translates into CASSVRDSLSEQYF.

The chain carries TRBV19 and TRBJ1-2; 10 bases align to TRBD1. The V segment lost 4 bases and the J segment 7 bases; nucleotides outside the gene matches: 3. This CDR3 has 13 amino acids. CDR1 LNHDA and CDR2 SQIVND come from the germline V gene (reference sequence). In DNA form, the CDR3 reads TGTGCCAGTAGTAAGGACAGGGGGTCTGGCTACACCTTC. Translating it yields CASSKDRGSGYTF.

The chain carries TRBV14 and TRBJ1-2; D unresolved. Between the trimmed V and J ends, which lost 5 bases and 4 bases, there was a span of 8 bases. Germline V gene lookup returns CDR1 SGHDN and CDR2 FVKESK. The CDR3 runs to 12 residues. The CDR3: CASSTRAYGYTF. In nucleotides, the CDR3 is TGTGCCAGCAGCACGCGCGCCTATGGCTACACCTTC.

The chain has TRBV5-5 and TRBJ1-1; no clear D gene. Trimming removed 3 bases at V and 8 bases at J, with 14 bases between. Germline CDR1 SGHKS, CDR2 YYEKEE (reference sequence). This CDR3 is built from 13 residues. CDR3 loop: CASSSPTVSEAFF. The CDR3, as DNA: TGTGCCAGCAGCTCGCCTACAGTATCGGAAGCTTTCTTT.

The J gene is TRBJ2-1, the V gene TRBV4-3, with a tentative D call TRBD2 (6 bases). V lost 4 bases to trimming and J lost 10 bases, with 14 bases between them. CDR3 length equals 13 residues. Germline V gene data show CDR1 as LGHNA and CDR2 as YSLEER. The DNA of the CDR3 is TGCGCCAGCAGCCGGGAGGAGGACGGGGAGCAGTTCTTC. Translated, it gives CASSREEDGEQFF.

The rearrangement joins TRBV12-3 or TRBV12-4 to TRBJ2-5, with D uncertain. V lost 10 bases to trimming and J lost 3 bases, with 15 bases between them. This CDR3 region has 13 residues. CDR3 nucleotides: TGTGCCACCTCGCGATCCGGAGAAGAGACCCAGTACTTC. As protein: CATSRSGEETQYF.

The chain carries TRBV5-1 and TRBJ1-6; D is unresolved. Trimming stripped 4 bases from V and 7 bases from J, with 9 bases between. Looked up from germline, CDR1 is SGHRS and CDR2 is YFSETQ. This CDR3 is built from 13 residues. CDR3: CASSRDGNSPLHF. CDR3 nucleotide sequence: TGCGCCAGCAGCCGAGACGGGAATTCACCCCTCCACTTT.

This clone has just one count. CDR3 bases: TGTGCCAGTAGTATACCCCAGGGACTCCCAGATACGCAGTATTTT. Amino acids: CASSIPQGLPDTQYF. The chain links TRBV19 to TRBJ2-3; D is perhaps TRBD2 (6 bases). Germline CDR1 reads LNHDA; CDR2 reads SQIVND (reference sequence). Trimming cost V 2 bases and J 4 bases, with 13 bases left between them. The CDR3 contains 15 residues.

The chain carries TRBV5-6 and TRBJ2-1; D not resolved. CDR1 and CDR2 from the germline V gene are SGHDT and YYEEEE. The V end was cut by 4 bases, the J end by 6 bases, with 11 bases between. This CDR3 comprises 13 residues. The DNA for the CDR3 is TGTGCCAGCAGCCCAACCGCCGGCAATGAGCAGTTCTTC. Amino acid sequence: CASSPTAGNEQFF.